This TCR beta chain originates from a study of radiation and T cells in renal cell carcinoma. Study as a whole: Nephrectomy followed 15 Gy stereotactic body radiation by 4 weeks.

Whole-study results and caveats: From baseline, blood top tumor clonotypes peaked at 2 weeks post-radiation. Pretreatment tumor biopsies were lacking, so baseline clonotypes are unknown.

In its sample, this clone was seen a few times. Its target is unknown. TCRdb's copy holds only in-frame clones and misses some; the assay was immunoSEQ multiplex PCR. This sample has about 150,000 clones, with roughly 89% found just once. The CDR3 has 16 amino acids. Per germline, CDR1 LNHDA and CDR2 SQIVND (reference sequence). V trimming: 5 bases; J trimming: 1 base; junction bases outside the gene matches: 9. Indicated time point: blood 2 weeks post-SBRT. Treatment reported: 15 Gy SBRT to primary tumor, nephrectomy 4 weeks later. Clear cell pathology was present in this patient's renal cell carcinoma.

The sequence derives from a woman aged 50 to 60 with renal cell carcinoma. This material consisted of blood, taken from a patient whose treatment included radiotherapy and nephrectomy. This chain uses TRBV19 with TRBJ2-7; 9 nucleotides line up with TRBD1. CDR3 DNA sequence: TGTGCCAGTAGTCCCGGGACAGGGACCCCTTCCTACGAGCAGTACTTC. Amino acids: CASSPGTGTPSYEQYF.